The 17 T cell receptor beta chains in this list originate from one sample, sequenced in a study of cytomegalovirus exposure and HLA in healthy donors. A multiplex PCR was run with 60 Vbeta primers and 13 Jbeta primers. Method: immunoSEQ multiplex PCR; TCRdb's copy keeps in-frame clones and lacks some. This table holds some 130,000 clones, 80% found once. Material: PBMCs. The receptors derive from a young man in good health and CMV-seronegative.

The rearrangement uses TRBV28 and TRBJ1-1; D is uncertain. The CDR3 runs 14 residues. CDR1 is MDHEN and CDR2 is SYDVKM in the germline V gene. Trimming took off 5 bases at V and 4 bases at J, with 14 bases between the two ends. CDR3 loop: CASSAGGISTEAFF. The DNA for the CDR3 is TGTGCCAGCAGTGCGGGAGGGATCAGCACTGAAGCTTTCTTT.

The chain couples TRBV4-1 to TRBJ2-3; 8 nucleotides align to TRBD2. Germline assignment: CDR1 MGHRA and CDR2 YSYEKL. V lost 1 base to trimming and J lost 6 bases; unmatched junction nucleotides: 9. The CDR3 covers 16 residues. CDR3 amino acids: CASSQVDGRAIDTQYF. The CDR3 DNA reads TGCGCCAGCAGCCAAGTGGACGGGAGGGCCATTGATACGCAGTATTTT.

This chain links TRBV11-2 with TRBJ2-2; D is undetermined. Germline values: CDR1 SGHAT, CDR2 FQNNGV. Trimming took off 5 bases at V and 2 bases at J, with 6 bases between the two ends. This CDR3 has 13 amino acids. The DNA of the CDR3 is TGTGCCAGCAGCCTTTTTAACACCGGGGAGCTGTTTTTT. Translated, it gives CASSLFNTGELFF.

The chain uses TRBV18 and TRBJ2-3; 7 nucleotides line up with TRBD2. After removal of 2 bases from V and 0 bases from J, the junction contained 5 bases not matched to a gene. CDR3 size: 16 residues. Germline-derived CDR1 and CDR2 are KGHSH and LQKENI. CDR3 bases: TGTGCCAGCTCACCAGCCGGAGCGGGGAGCACAGATACGCAGTATTTT. Translated: CASSPAGAGSTDTQYF. The whole variable domain, filled in from reference TRBV18 and TRBJ2-3, reads NAGVMQNPRHLVRRRGQEARLRCSPMKGHSHVYWYRQLPEEGLKFMVYLQKENIIDESGMPKERFSAEFPKEGPSILRIQQVVRGDSAAYFCASSPAGAGSTDTQYFGPGTRLTVL.

This clone was counted a few times. The genes are TRBV5-1 and TRBJ1-5; the D gene is possibly TRBD1 (6 bases). The length of the CDR3 is 15 residues. Trimming stripped 0 bases from V and 3 bases from J, with 10 bases between. Germline V lookup: CDR1 SGHRS, CDR2 YFSETQ. For the CDR3, the DNA is TGCGCCAGCAGCTTGGAAGGGACACCCAATCAGCCCCAGCATTTT. Translated: CASSLEGTPNQPQHF.

The rearrangement joins TRBV4-1 to TRBJ1-1; TRBD1 might be the D (6 bases). The CDR3 is 12 residues long. V gave up 4 bases and J gave up 9 bases, with 12 bases separating them. Germline V gives CDR1 MGHRA, CDR2 YSYEKL. The DNA of the CDR3 is TGCGCCAGCAGCCCACAGGGACGGAAAGCTTTCTTT. It translates to CASSPQGRKAFF.

This clone was seen more than once but under ten times. This chain uses TRBV4-2 with TRBJ1-5; D not resolved. V lost 4 bases to trimming and J lost 0 bases, with 10 bases between them. The germline CDR1 and CDR2 sequences are LGHNA and YNFKEQ. This CDR3 is 15 amino acids long. CDR3 in DNA: TGTGCCAGCAGCCCATTGGCCCATAGCAATCAGCCCCAGCATTTT. As protein: CASSPLAHSNQPQHF.

This clone was detected a few times. The V gene is TRBV21-1, the J gene TRBJ2-4; the table's D call of TRBD2 was not tested on the DNA. TRBV21-1 is assigned pseudogene status. The CDR3 is 20 residues long. DNA of the CDR3: TGTGCCAGCAGCAAACCTAATTCCGGGACTAGCGGGAGGACGAGGGGGATTCAGTACTTC. Amino acids: CASSKPNSGTSGRTRGIQYF.

This chain uses TRBV21-1 with TRBJ2-1; the table gives TRBD2 as D, unverified against the DNA. TRBV21-1 is tagged as a pseudogene. The CDR3 has 18 amino acids. CDR3 DNA: TGTGCCAGCAGCACGCAGACTAGCGGGAGGGCCTACTACAATGAGCAGTTCTTC. It translates to CASSTQTSGRAYYNEQFF.

The rearrangement uses TRBV4-1 and TRBJ2-1; possibly TRBD2 for D (6 bases). The CDR3 has 14 residues. CDR1 and CDR2 from the germline V gene are MGHRA and YSYEKL. Trimming took 3 bases from V and 7 from J, leaving 13 bases between them. The chain's CDR3 is CASSHPVGGNEQFF. CDR3 in DNA: TGCGCCAGCAGCCACCCAGTTGGGGGGAATGAGCAGTTCTTC.

The rearrangement joins TRBV7-9 to TRBJ1-2, with D maybe TRBD1 (6 bases). Germline CDR1 and CDR2: SEHNR and FQNEAQ (reference sequence). Trimming removed 5 bases from V and 5 bases from J, with 15 bases in between. CDR3 size: 14 residues. CDR3 nucleotide sequence: TGTGCCAGCAGCCCCATTGGGGGCCGATATGGCTACACCTTC. Residues: CASSPIGGRYGYTF.

The chain uses TRBV5-1 and TRBJ2-7, with no clear D. The CDR3 is 16 amino acids. V was shortened by 0 bases and J by 2 bases, with 15 bases between the two germline ends. From germline, CDR1 is SGHRS and CDR2 YFSETQ. This CDR3 reads CASSLAPTDGTYEQYF. CDR3 nucleotide sequence: TGCGCCAGCAGCTTGGCCCCAACAGACGGAACCTACGAGCAGTACTTC. The full variable domain, rest sourced from reference TRBV5-1 and TRBJ2-7, is KAGVTQTPRYLIKTRGQQVTLSCSPISGHRSVSWYQQTPGQGLQFLFEYFSETQRNKGNFPGRFSGRQFSNSRSEMNVSTLELGDSALYLCASSLAPTDGTYEQYFGPGTRLTVT.

The J gene is TRBJ2-7, the V gene TRBV9; no definite D call. Germline V gene data show CDR1 as SGDLS and CDR2 as YYNGEE. Trimming left V 3 bases short and J 1 base short, with 11 bases between. The CDR3 runs 14 residues. The CDR3 DNA sequence: TGTGCCAGCAGCGCCATCCCGAGTTCCTACGAGCAGTACTTC. This sequence encodes CASSAIPSSYEQYF.

The CDR3 DNA follows: TGTGCCACCATGACTAGCGGGAGCTACGAGCAGTACTTC. Protein sequence: CATMTSGSYEQYF. This chain links TRBV19 with TRBJ2-7; 12 bases map to TRBD2. Looked up from germline, CDR1 is LNHDA and CDR2 is SQIVND (reference sequence). The ends lost 10 bases at V and 3 bases at J; junction bases unmatched: 4. This CDR3 has 13 amino acids.

This rearrangement joins TRBV27 to TRBJ2-3; 9 positions agree with TRBD2. Germline assignment: CDR1 MNHEY and CDR2 SMNVEV (reference sequence). With V trimmed by 6 bases and J by 1 base, 11 bases remained unmatched. This CDR3 is 17 amino acids long. The CDR3 sequence: CASSDRTSALRTDTQYF. The CDR3 DNA is TGTGCCAGCAGCGACCGGACTAGCGCGCTCCGCACAGATACGCAGTATTTT.

The genes are TRBV4-1 and TRBJ2-5; a weak D match, TRBD2 (6 bases). CDR1 MGHRA and CDR2 YSYEKL come from the germline V gene. With 4 bases removed from V and 5 bases from J, the gap between germline ends came to 20 bases. The CDR3 is 16 residues long. The CDR3 DNA reads TGCGCCAGCAGCCCCCGGGAGCAGGGTGGAGGGGAGACCCAGTACTTC. Translating it yields CASSPREQGGGETQYF.

This clone was detected only a few times. The chain is built from TRBV6-5 and TRBJ2-1; D perhaps matches TRBD2 (6 bases). Germline V gives CDR1 MNHEY, CDR2 SVGAGI. The CDR3 spans 12 residues. V gave up 8 bases and J gave up 6 bases, with 11 bases separating them. The CDR3 DNA reads as TGTGCCAGCGCGGGATGGACCAATGAGCAGTTCTTC. This encodes CASAGWTNEQFF.